What follows is one TCR beta chain and its context. Categorization into cohorts depended on clinical history that participants reported. The recovered donors of Cohort 3 showed two negative PCRs, clearance, or symptom resolution. This sample stems from a study of blood T cell repertoires in COVID-19. As for the study in general: COVID-19 samples collected from the United States, Italy and Spain covered acute and convalescent phases.

Repertoires were generated with immunoSEQ multiplex PCR, while TCRdb's copy carries only in-frame clones and drops some. This table holds 400,000 or so clones, roughly 91% found once. What was sequenced was PBMCs or T cells enriched from blood (not recorded which). The TCR comes from a man aged 18-30 years who had recovered from COVID-19.

The DNA for the CDR3 is TGTGCCAGCAGGCCGGAGGGTGGGTTAGAGACCCAGTACTTC. Translated, it gives CASRPEGGLETQYF. The V and J genes are TRBV6-5 and TRBJ2-5, with D possibly matching TRBD2 (6 bases). Germline-derived CDR1 and CDR2 are MNHEY and SVGAGI. V was shortened by 6 bases and J by 4 bases, with 15 bases between the two germline ends. The CDR3 is 14 amino acids.